Listed below are T cell receptor beta chains from one sample, sequenced in a study of tumor T cells in aggressive B-cell lymphoma. TCRdb's table, derived via immunoSEQ multiplex PCR, lists solely in-frame clones and lacks some. The table records approximately 3,100 clones, roughly 82% of them present only once. Sequencing was carried out using tumor tissue. These receptors came from an adult with diffuse large B cell lymphoma. Both conserved end residues are part of each CDR3.

cdr3_aa | v_call
CASSRTSGGAGELFF | TRBV5-1
CASSAGGSYYEQYF | TRBV9
CASSRGRLAGGQETQYF | TRBV7-9
CASSDPLAGGVNEQFF | TRBV10-1
CASSQRLVFMNTGELFF | TRBV14
CASSSPSGGVNTGELFF | TRBV7-2
CASSYSRTGSGEQYF | TRBV6-5
CASSFQGVTEAFF | TRBV7-8
CASSSQGGTTEAFF | TRBV7-3
CASSATQGEGNTIYF | TRBV9
CSALRGGEQFF | TRBV20-1
CASSVAGDQPQHF | TRBV9
CASSPQQGTEVNEQFF | TRBV7-2